This T cell receptor (beta chain) was captured in a study of shared clonotypes between healthy human individuals. The method was immunoSEQ multiplex PCR; TCRdb's version includes in-frame clones alone and lacks a portion of them. The sample lists roughly 2.1 million clones, about 93% occurring once. Worth noting for this clone: What it recognizes is unknown.

Germline CDR1 reads SGDLS; CDR2 reads YYNGEE. The CDR3 has 15 amino acids. The J segment lost 0 bases and the V segment lost 4 bases, leaving 7 bases of the junction unmatched. Study conclusions and caveats: Among donors, clonotype sharing was expected to be affected by sequencing depth.

Terminally differentiated effector memory CD45RA+ cells were left out of the naive CD8 fraction, which was CD45RO-negative and positively selected for CCR7. This receptor was taken from a man between 18 and 35 years old in good health. Some clones in this sample may be carry-over from other donors' samples. The sequenced sample consisted of naive CD8+ T cells from PBMCs. The chain joins TRBV9 to TRBJ2-7, with 7 bases aligning to TRBD1. CDR3 sequence (DNA): TGTGCCAGCAGCCAACAGGGGTCAGCCTCCTACGAGCAGTACTTC. It encodes CASSQQGSASYEQYF.